This is a list of T cell receptor beta chains from one sample in a study of chemoradiotherapy in HPV16-positive cancers. The protocol was immunoSEQ multiplex PCR, while the TCRdb copy is restricted to in-frame clones and leaves out a portion. This sample has approximately 9,300 clones, with around 86% found just once. The input for sequencing was blood, taken from a patient who underwent chemoradiotherapy. These receptors were collected from a human donor with HPV-associated anogenital cancer. Each CDR3 is given with its conserved first and last residue. The order of the fields is CDR3 protein, CDR3 DNA, clone size, J gene, D gene, V gene. A D gene is named only where the DNA matches it firmly. Clone size is given for some rows only: seen once, a few or many times, or a class if the clone is expanded.

CDR3aa: CATSRDEPDRFGANVLTF
CDR3nt: TGTGCCACCAGCAGAGATGAACCCGACAGGTTCGGGGCCAACGTCCTGACTTTC
abundance: .
j_gene: TRBJ2-6
d_gene: .
v_gene: TRBV15

CDR3aa: CSGQGRGGMNTEAFF
CDR3nt: TGCAGCGGACAAGGGAGAGGGGGCATGAACACTGAAGCTTTCTTT
abundance: few
j_gene: TRBJ1-1
d_gene: TRBD1
v_gene: TRBV29-1

CDR3aa: CASSTRNRGNSYEQYF
CDR3nt: TGTGCCAGCAGTACGCGAAACAGGGGGAACTCCTACGAGCAGTACTTC
abundance: .
j_gene: TRBJ2-7
d_gene: TRBD1
v_gene: TRBV6-6

CDR3aa: CASRDRGARNTEAFF
CDR3nt: TGTGCCAGCAGGGATAGGGGGGCCAGGAACACTGAAGCTTTCTTT
abundance: .
j_gene: TRBJ1-1
d_gene: .
v_gene: TRBV6-1

CDR3aa: CASSIGTSGSTYNEQFF
CDR3nt: TGTGCCAGTAGTATCGGGACTAGCGGTAGCACCTACAATGAGCAGTTCTTC
abundance: .
j_gene: TRBJ2-1
d_gene: TRBD2
v_gene: TRBV19

CDR3aa: CASSIQGAILDGYTF
CDR3nt: TGTGCCAGCAGCATACAGGGGGCGATTTTAGATGGCTACACCTTC
abundance: .
j_gene: TRBJ1-2
d_gene: TRBD1
v_gene: TRBV6-5

CDR3aa: CASSGAGLAGGGEQFF
CDR3nt: TGTGCCAGCAGCGGAGCGGGACTAGCGGGGGGGGGTGAGCAGTTCTTC
abundance: .
j_gene: TRBJ2-1
d_gene: TRBD2
v_gene: TRBV11-3

CDR3aa: CASSPPGGLYEQYF
CDR3nt: TGTGCCAGCAGCCCCCCCGGGGGGCTCTACGAGCAGTACTTC
abundance: .
j_gene: TRBJ2-7
d_gene: .
v_gene: TRBV6-5

CDR3aa: CASSEEGEVGTYEQYF
CDR3nt: TGTGCCAGCAGTGAAGAAGGGGAGGTCGGAACCTACGAGCAGTACTTC
abundance: once
j_gene: TRBJ2-7
d_gene: .
v_gene: TRBV6-1

CDR3aa: CASSPSSGGGDTQYF
CDR3nt: TGTGCCAGCTCACCCTCGAGCGGGGGGGGAGATACGCAGTATTTT
abundance: .
j_gene: TRBJ2-3
d_gene: TRBD2
v_gene: TRBV18